This T cell receptor beta chain was recovered during a study of blood T cell repertoires in COVID-19 (dated by TCRdb to 2018 to 2020). For the study in its entirety: The collaborator samples originated in the United States, Italy and Spain and spanned the acute and convalescent phases of COVID-19. Nearly every sample came with metadata listing a de-identified subject ID, COVID-19 status, age in years and sex. The prospective study material was composed of cDNA or gDNA derived from T cells, B-cell-depleted T cells, or PBMCs. HLA class I and class II types, where available, came from metadata supplied by the sample provider rather than from assay-based typing. The dataset comprised deeply sampled blood TCRbeta repertoires from subjects exposed to, actively infected with, or recovered from COVID-19. Samples were obtained from the ongoing ImmuneRACE study (first 160 participants) and from 950 to 1,500 subjects provided by 6 global collaborators. The repertoires were released in a freely available public database meant as a resource for research on the immune response to SARS-CoV-2. What the study reported, not specific to this receptor: Clinical and demographic metadata were provided uncurated, with the amount varying by source and participant.

On this clone itself: Which antigen it targets is not known. No much larger clonotype is one base removed from it; base qualities were not supplied.

Collaborating institutions collected whole blood in K2EDTA tubes following their own protocols. For TCRbeta analysis, collaborator samples were shipped as frozen whole blood, as isolated PBMCs, or as DNA extracted from either sample type. TCRbeta CDR3 regions were amplified from genomic DNA using the immunoSEQ Assay, a bias-controlled multiplex PCR. The study's own analysis went as follows. Nucleated cell counts per sample were estimated from amplification of reference gene primers within the assay. Sequence reads were collapsed and filtered to measure the absolute abundance of every unique TCRbeta CDR3 rearrangement. For each sample, productive Simpson clonality was calculated as the square root of Simpson's diversity index over productive rearrangements. The immuneACCESS repertoire file appears here via TCRdb, limited to in-frame rearrangements. These files lack a portion of the clones; in checked studies, under half of the deficit traces to unresolved V genes, and the cause of the others is not known. V and J calls plus clone size are reproduced from that table; the DNA served to infer D and trimming. The sample has some 170,000 clones on record, 82% of them singletons. Jointly, the top ten make up roughly 9.1% of the sample.

Sequencing was carried out using peripheral blood. The sequence was collected from a woman aged 70-85 years with acute or convalescent COVID-19.

CDR3 sequence: CASSGRGMEKLFF. At the DNA level, the sequence is TGCGCCAGCAGTGGGAGGGGAATGGAAAAACTGTTTTTT. The rearrangement joined TRBV10-2 to TRBJ1-4; the D gene is perhaps TRBD1, on 5 matching bases. V gives up 4 bases and J gives up 8 bases, and the segment between their germline ends measures 11 bases. CDR1 WSHSY and CDR2 SAAADI were looked up in the germline V gene. The CDR3 runs 13 residues from the cysteine to the phenylalanine. CDR3 DNA is the only sequence kept; it has 39 bases, read in frame from the first base.